This is a list of T cell receptor beta chains from one sample in a study of T-cell reconstitution after alpha-beta-depleted transplantation in children. A single record per CDR3 protein comes from TCRdb applying MiXCR to the PCR reads. The repertoire has roughly 790,000 distinct CDR3 sequences, around 17% of them found once; the top ten carry around 5%. The source material was PBMCs, mostly from graft donor cells, sampled 360 days after TCRalphabeta/CD19-depleted stem cell transplant. These receptors all come from a male patient between 10 and 17 years old who had a stem cell transplant for acute lymphoblastic leukemia, so the T cells may come from the graft donor. Both conserved end residues are part of each CDR3. D genes are given only for firm matches. The size of a clone is reported for some rows only, either as once, few or many, or as a class for expanded clones.

clone size	J gene	V gene	D gene	CDR3 length	CDR3 DNA	CDR3 protein
-	TRBJ2-1	TRBV12-3/TRBV12-4	-	17	TGTGCCAGCAGTTTGCGACTAGTTTTCGGCTCCTACAATGAGCAGTTCTTC	CASSLRLVFGSYNEQFF
-	TRBJ1-5	TRBV20-1	TRBD1	13	TGCAGTGCTAGTCATCAGGGGGCCCAGCCCCAGCATTTT	CSASHQGAQPQHF
few	TRBJ1-1	TRBV12-3/TRBV12-4	-	15	TGTGCCAGCAGTTTAATGGCCCGGGTGCGGACTGAAGCTTTCTTT	CASSLMARVRTEAFF
-	TRBJ2-7	TRBV7-2	-	15	TGTGCCAGCAGCTTAGATCCCGGACGATACTACGAGCAGTACTTC	CASSLDPGRYYEQYF
few	TRBJ1-4	TRBV29-1	-	12	TGCAGCGTTGTTAACAGTGAAGAAAAACTGTTTTTT	CSVVNSEEKLFF
-	TRBJ2-3	TRBV5-1	-	14	TGCGCCAGCAGCCCGGACTACGGCATAGATACGCAGTATTTT	CASSPDYGIDTQYF
-	TRBJ2-2	TRBV12-3/TRBV12-4	TRBD1	14	TGTGCCAGCAGTGCTCACAGGGGGGCCGGGGAGCTGTTTTTT	CASSAHRGAGELFF
-	TRBJ1-1	TRBV29-1	-	15	TGCAGCGTTGTAGGGGCGGGCCAAATAGATCCTGAAGCTTTCTTT	CSVVGAGQIDPEAFF
-	TRBJ1-1	TRBV5-1	-	15	TGCGCCAGCAGCCACTGGACGGGAGCCGGCACTGAAGCTTTCTTT	CASSHWTGAGTEAFF
few	TRBJ2-1	TRBV27	-	14	TGTGCCAGGGGTACTTGCATCATCCTCGGTGAGCAGTTCTTC	CARGTCIILGEQFF
-	TRBJ2-7	TRBV4-3	-	15	TGCGCCAGCAGCCAAGGAAGAAGGAGCTCCTACGAGCAGTACTTC	CASSQGRRSSYEQYF
few	TRBJ2-1	TRBV7-3	-	16	TGTGCCAGCAGCTCACCGGACTATCAGGAATACAATGAGCAGTTCTTC	CASSSPDYQEYNEQFF
-	TRBJ2-7	TRBV13	TRBD2	12	TGTGCCAGCAGCTTAAGCGGGGAAGAGCAGTACTTC	CASSLSGEEQYF
-	TRBJ2-5	TRBV5-1	-	14	TGCGCCAGCAGCTTCTGGACAGACCAAGAGACCCAGTACTTC	CASSFWTDQETQYF
-	TRBJ2-1	TRBV6-5	-	15	TGTGCCAGCAGTTACTCGACTCCCTCCTACAATGAGCAGTTCTTC	CASSYSTPSYNEQFF
-	TRBJ2-7	TRBV12-5	TRBD2	17	TGTGCTAGTGGTTTCTGGGGACTAGCGGGAGGGCTCTACGAGCAGTACTTC	CASGFWGLAGGLYEQYF
many	TRBJ2-7	TRBV25-1	-	15	TGTGCCAGCAGTGGGCGACAAACTCGCAACACCGAGCAGTACTTC	CASSGRQTRNTEQYF
-	TRBJ2-1	TRBV20-1	-	14	TGCAGTGCTAGACACCCTAGCCCCCACAATGAGCAGTTCTTC	CSARHPSPHNEQFF
few	TRBJ2-1	TRBV24-1	TRBD1	18	TGTGCCACCAGTGATCCCCTGAGGGGCAGGGGGTCCTACAATGAGCAGTTCTTC	CATSDPLRGRGSYNEQFF
few	TRBJ2-5	TRBV12-3/TRBV12-4	-	17	TGTGCCAGCAGTCCATCTCGCCCCGTTAGCCCGCAAGAGACCCAGTACTTC	CASSPSRPVSPQETQYF
-	TRBJ1-1	TRBV7-9	-	13	TGTGTCACCGTAAATTCGAGGGACACTGAAGCTTTCTTT	CVTVNSRDTEAFF
-	TRBJ2-1	TRBV15	TRBD2	16	TGTGCCACCAGCAGAGCAACGGGAGGTGCCTACAATGAGCAGTTCTTC	CATSRATGGAYNEQFF
many	TRBJ1-3	TRBV12-3/TRBV12-4	-	12	TGTGCCAGCAGTCAAGGGGTAAACACCATATATTTT	CASSQGVNTIYF
-	TRBJ2-1	TRBV29-1	TRBD2	14	TGCAGCGTTGAATGGCTAGCGGGCAACAATGAGCAGTTCTTC	CSVEWLAGNNEQFF
-	TRBJ1-1	TRBV6-1	-	18	TGTGCCAGCAGTACGACCGGGCCTGCAGCCTCCTGGCACACTGAAGCTTTCTTT	CASSTTGPAASWHTEAFF
-	TRBJ2-1	TRBV9	-	13	TGTGCCAGCAGCGTAACCCCGACAAGTGAGCAGTTCTTC	CASSVTPTSEQFF
few	TRBJ2-2	TRBV12-5	TRBD1	15	TGTGCTAGTGGTTTGGGACAGGGGATCACCGGGGAGCTGTTTTTT	CASGLGQGITGELFF
few	TRBJ1-4	TRBV12-3/TRBV12-4	-	14	TGTGCCAGCAGTTTAGTAGGGGAAGATGAAAAACTGTTTTTT	CASSLVGEDEKLFF
few	TRBJ2-3	TRBV24-1	-	15	TGTGCCACCAGTGAGACCGGGCCCTACACAGATACGCAGTATTTT	CATSETGPYTDTQYF
few	TRBJ2-3	TRBV4-1	-	15	TGCGCCAGCAGCCTCCTGCGGTTTAGCACAGATACGCAGTATTTT	CASSLLRFSTDTQYF
few	TRBJ1-5	TRBV20-1	-	17	TGCAGTGCTCCCCCTACGGGGGGGGCCTATAGCAATCAGCCCCAGCATTTT	CSAPPTGGAYSNQPQHF
-	TRBJ2-1	TRBV25-1	-	13	TGTGCCAGCAGTGAATACATCTACAATGAGCAGTTCTTC	CASSEYIYNEQFF
many	TRBJ2-3	TRBV13	-	14	TGTGCCAGCAGCTCCGGTCTGGCGGCAGATACGCAGTATTTT	CASSSGLAADTQYF
-	TRBJ2-7	TRBV7-9	TRBD1	14	TGTGCCGGCAGCTCTCCTTTACAGGGGAGCGAGCAGTACTTC	CAGSSPLQGSEQYF
-	TRBJ1-4	TRBV25-1	-	15	TGTGCCAGCAGTGAATACGGGCCAGCTAATGAAAAACTGTTTTTT	CASSEYGPANEKLFF
-	TRBJ2-2	TRBV7-2	-	17	TGTGCCGGCAGCTTAGCCTCAGTGCGCACAAACACCGGGGAGCTGTTTTTT	CAGSLASVRTNTGELFF
few	TRBJ2-5	TRBV2	TRBD2	18	TGTGCCAGCAGTGTTCCCTTTCCGAGGACTAGGTACCAAGAGACCCAGTACTTC	CASSVPFPRTRYQETQYF
-	TRBJ1-1	TRBV5-1	TRBD1	14	TGCGCCAGCACCTCGGGGAGGGGGCTAACTGAAGCTTTCTTT	CASTSGRGLTEAFF
few	TRBJ2-7	TRBV6-2/TRBV6-3	TRBD2	16	TGTGCCAGCAGTTACGGTGCGGGAGAAGTAAAGAGGGAGCAGTACTTC	CASSYGAGEVKREQYF
-	TRBJ2-5	TRBV24-1	TRBD2	14	TGTGCCACCAGGGCTAGCGGACCCCAAGAGACCCAGTACTTC	CATRASGPQETQYF
many	TRBJ2-5	TRBV12-3/TRBV12-4	-	14	TGTGCCAGCACTAAGACAGGACTCCAAGAGACCCAGTACTTC	CASTKTGLQETQYF
-	TRBJ1-1	TRBV5-1	-	11	TGCGCCACCCACGGTGCGGGGGGGGCATTCTTT	CATHGAGGAFF
few	TRBJ1-1	TRBV7-9	-	15	TGTGCCAGCTCTTCAAGGGGGACGGGAAACACTGAAGCTTTCTTT	CASSSRGTGNTEAFF
many	TRBJ1-2	TRBV29-1	-	11	TGCAGCGTTGTCCTAGTACGGGGCTACACCTTC	CSVVLVRGYTF
-	TRBJ2-3	TRBV9	-	15	TGTGCCAGCAGCGTCAGAACGGGCAGCACAGATACGCAGTATTTT	CASSVRTGSTDTQYF
-	TRBJ2-6	TRBV6-1	-	14	TGTGCCAGCAAAGAGGCCTCTGGGGCCAACGTCCTGACTTTC	CASKEASGANVLTF
few	TRBJ1-3	TRBV5-1	-	16	TGCGCCAGCAGCCTTCCCGATGGGCCCTCTGGAAACACCATATATTTT	CASSLPDGPSGNTIYF
few	TRBJ2-3	TRBV7-6	TRBD1	17	TGTGCCAGCAGCGCTCAGGGACAGGGAGGACTTGTCCCTACGCAGTATTTT	CASSAQGQGGLVPTQYF
few	TRBJ2-1	TRBV3-1	-	16	TGTGCCAGCAGCCAAGATCTCGGGCTAGGGCGGAATGAGCAGTTCTTC	CASSQDLGLGRNEQFF
few	TRBJ2-1	TRBV7-6	TRBD1	17	TGTGCCAGCAGCTTACGTTATAGGGGGCTCCTTTACAATGAGCAGTTCTTC	CASSLRYRGLLYNEQFF
-	TRBJ2-5	TRBV5-1	-	13	TGCGCCAGCAAGACGGGATTCGATGAGACCCAGTACTTC	CASKTGFDETQYF
-	TRBJ2-1	TRBV20-1	-	15	TGCAGTGCTAGGTCCGGGTTCAGCCGGGGAAGTGAGCAGTTCTTC	CSARSGFSRGSEQFF
once	TRBJ2-7	TRBV7-8	-	15	TGTGCCAGCAGCTCCTTCCCCTTACATGGCTACGAGCAGTACTTC	CASSSFPLHGYEQYF
few	TRBJ1-4	TRBV5-1	-	18	TGCGCCAGCAGCAGCCGGGACATCAGTAAGGGGCATAATGAAAAACTGTTTTTT	CASSSRDISKGHNEKLFF
-	TRBJ2-2	TRBV12-5	-	12	TGTGCTAGTGGTTTGCCCGGCGGGGAGCTGTTTTTT	CASGLPGGELFF
many	TRBJ2-2	TRBV4-1	-	17	TGCGCCAGCAGTCTCAATAGCGGTCTCGGCGCTACCGGGGAGCTGTTTTTT	CASSLNSGLGATGELFF